Presented here are 12 T cell receptor beta chains from one specimen sequenced in a study of blood T cell repertoires in COVID-19. Here immunoSEQ multiplex PCR was the method, and the copy in TCRdb shows in-frame clones only, minus some. The repertoire holds fewer than 350,000 clones, approximately 88% seen once, with 1.5% to 2% in the top ten. The sequenced material came from peripheral blood. The receptors shown here come from a woman aged 30 to 39 with COVID-19, enrolled during active disease.

The gene calls are TRBV3-1 (or the pseudogene TRBV3-2) and TRBJ2-5; unclear D gene. The CDR3 contains 14 residues. V was shortened by 0 bases and J by 7 bases, with 12 bases between the two germline ends. The germline gives CDR1 LGHDT, CDR2 YNNKEL (reference sequence). CDR3: CASSQDTAPGTQYF. The CDR3 DNA sequence: TGTGCCAGCAGCCAAGATACCGCGCCTGGGACCCAGTACTTC.

The CDR3 sequence: CASTKNRGGEETQYF. The CDR3 bases are TGTGCCAGCACCAAAAACAGAGGGGGAGAAGAGACCCAGTACTTC. V is TRBV11-2 and J is TRBJ2-5; weak D call: TRBD1 (6 bases). The CDR3 is 15 residues long. Trimming took off 7 bases at V and 3 bases at J, with 18 bases between the two ends. Looked up from germline, CDR1 is SGHAT and CDR2 is FQNNGV. The whole variable domain, filled in from reference TRBV11-2 and TRBJ2-5, reads EAGVAQSPRYKIIEKRQSVAFWCNPISGHATLYWYQQILGQGPKLLIQFQNNGVVDDSQLPKDRFSAERLKGVDSTLKIQPAKLEDSAVYLCASTKNRGGEETQYFGPGTRLLVL.

The rearrangement links TRBV29-1 to TRBJ2-1; 9 bases are a match to TRBD1. The CDR3 sequence is 15 residues long. V lost 6 bases to trimming and J lost 5 bases; unmatched junction nucleotides: 11. Germline V gene data show CDR1 as SQVTM and CDR2 as ANQGSEA. The CDR3 protein is CSVVDTGGKDNEQFF. The CDR3, as DNA: TGCAGCGTGGTAGATACAGGGGGCAAGGACAATGAGCAGTTCTTC.

This rearrangement joins TRBV14 to TRBJ2-7; a weak D match, TRBD1 (5 bases). Germline assignment: CDR1 SGHDN and CDR2 FVKESK. The CDR3 totals 14 residues. V shed 0 bases and J shed 6 bases, with 12 bases lying between them. This CDR3 reads CASSQDRYTGEQYF. CDR3 nucleotide sequence: TGTGCCAGCAGCCAAGACCGATACACAGGCGAGCAGTACTTC.

The chain has TRBV5-5 and TRBJ2-7; D gene unclear. From germline, CDR1 is SGHKS and CDR2 YYEKEE (reference sequence). With 1 base removed from V and 5 bases from J, the gap between germline ends came to 16 bases. The CDR3 covers 15 residues. The CDR3 bases are TGTGCCAGCAGCTTGTCTCCCGTTCCCCCCGACGAGCAGTACTTC. Its protein product is CASSLSPVPPDEQYF.

J is TRBJ2-1 and V is TRBV2, with 7 bases aligning to TRBD2. This CDR3 has 14 residues. CDR1 and CDR2 (germline): SNHLY, FYNNEI. V gave up 2 bases and J gave up 3 bases; unmatched junction bases: 1. The CDR3 sequence is CASSERTSYNEQFF. CDR3 sequence (DNA): TGTGCCAGCAGTGAACGGACTAGCTACAATGAGCAGTTCTTC.

The V gene is TRBV3-1 (or the pseudogene TRBV3-2), the J gene TRBJ2-5; 8 nucleotides agree with TRBD2. There are 15 residues in the CDR3. The V segment lost 3 bases and the J segment 5 bases; nucleotides outside the gene matches: 8. Germline CDR1 and CDR2: LGHDT and YNNKEL (reference sequence). The CDR3 is CASSQAGASGETQYF. The CDR3 DNA reads as TGTGCCAGCAGCCAGGCGGGGGCTAGCGGGGAGACCCAGTACTTC.

V usage is TRBV6-2 or TRBV6-3 and J usage is TRBJ1-1, with TRBD1 matching 7 bases. Germline CDR1 and CDR2: MNHEY and SVGEGT. This CDR3 comprises 13 residues. The V segment lost 2 bases and the J segment 5 bases; nucleotides outside the gene matches: 2. CDR3 sequence: CASSYDRVTEAFF. The CDR3 nucleotides read TGTGCCAGCAGTTACGACAGGGTTACTGAAGCTTTCTTT.

The chain recombines TRBV6-6 with TRBJ1-1; 7 bases are a match to TRBD1. The CDR3 is 14 amino acids. The V gene end was trimmed by 6 bases and the J gene end by 4 bases; junction bases not matched to a gene: 8. The germline V gene encodes CDR1 MNHNY and CDR2 SVGAGI (reference sequence). Here the CDR3 DNA reads TGTGCCAGCAGCCACGGACAGGATTCCACTGAAGCTTTCTTT. It yields the protein CASSHGQDSTEAFF.

The V call is TRBV5-5, the J call TRBJ2-5; 13 bases are a match to TRBD2. This CDR3 is 17 amino acids long. The trim removed 4 bases at V and 5 bases at J, leaving 11 bases unmatched. Germline V CDR1 and CDR2: SGHKS, YYEKEE (reference sequence). CDR3 sequence: CASSRPGLAGRAETQYF. DNA for the CDR3: TGTGCCAGCAGCCGACCGGGACTAGCGGGGAGGGCGGAGACCCAGTACTTC.

The rearrangement links TRBV18 to TRBJ2-7; 9 bases agree with TRBD1. With V trimmed by 6 bases and J by 2 bases, 8 bases remained unmatched. Germline V gene data show CDR1 as KGHSH and CDR2 as LQKENI. There are 15 residues in the CDR3. DNA of the CDR3: TGTGCCAGCTCCCTTCAAACAGGGGGCCCCTACGAGCAGTACGTC. It yields the protein CASSLQTGGPYEQYV.

V and J are TRBV15 and TRBJ1-1; tentatively, D is TRBD1 (6 bases). This CDR3 is 14 amino acids long. Germline CDR1 LNHNV, CDR2 YYDKDF (reference sequence). V lost 4 bases and J 8 bases, leaving 17 bases between the germline ends. The CDR3 loop is CATSTLLLDREAFF. CDR3 DNA: TGTGCCACCAGCACCCTTCTCCTCGACAGGGAAGCTTTCTTT.